This T cell receptor (beta chain) was sequenced during a study of vaccination effects on CD4 cells after COVID-19. Points on this clone: Its antigen is still unknown.

V was clipped by 6 bases and J by 5 bases, with 13 bases between them. The CDR3 extends over 14 amino acids. Germline V gene lookup returns CDR1 MNHEY and CDR2 SVGAGI. The data were produced by immunoSEQ multiplex PCR, yet TCRdb's version contains in-frame clones alone and is incomplete. The sample yields about 54,000 clones, 80% seen once. Sequencing was preceded by expansion of antigen-specific CD4+ T cells with viral peptide pools in the ViraFEST assay. The culture ran for roughly 10 days before CD4+ T cells were isolated. The origin of this receptor is a human donor who received a COVID-19 vaccine. The rearrangement joins TRBV6-5 to TRBJ2-2; either TRBD1 or TRBD2 may fit D (5 bases each). The sequencing here drew on CD4+ T cells from PBMCs cultured with HCoV-229E spike peptides, taken before COVID-19 vaccination. CDR3 sequence (DNA): TGTGCCAGCAGACCTTTGGGGGAAACCGGGGAGCTGTTTTTT. This sequence encodes CASRPLGETGELFF.